Presented here are 8 T cell receptor beta chains from one specimen sequenced in a study of CD4 and CD8 cells across lung adenocarcinoma regions. TCRdb used MiXCR to reprocess the PCR reads, holding one entry per CDR3 protein. The sample lists 25,000 to 30,000 distinct CDR3 sequences; 53% were seen once. The sample taken for sequencing was CD8+ T cells from the center of a lung tumor. The receptor source for this set is a male donor with lung adenocarcinoma. The CD4 and CD8 labels of this study may be unreliable.

This rearrangement joins TRBV18 to TRBJ2-1; 8 nucleotides line up with TRBD1. The CDR3 spans 15 residues. The V gene end was trimmed by 3 bases and the J gene end by 7 bases; junction bases not matched to a gene: 8. Germline V gene lookup returns CDR1 KGHSH and CDR2 LQKENI. The CDR3 is CASSPLGQGANEQFF. In nucleotides, the CDR3 is TGTGCCAGCTCACCGCTTGGACAGGGAGCGAATGAGCAGTTCTTC.

A word on this clonotype: At one end the junction does not follow the germline gene, possibly because of a read error. The chain couples TRBV6-1 to TRBJ2-2, with 7 bases that match TRBD1. This CDR3 region has 15 residues. Germline values: CDR1 MNHNS, CDR2 SASEGT. The CDR3 loop reads CASSGQAVGTGKLYF. The CDR3 DNA reads as TGTGCCAGCAGCGGACAGGCTGTGGGCACCGGGAAGCTGTATTTT.

Note on this clonotype: One end of the junction varies from germline; a read error may be responsible. This chain links TRBV6-1 with TRBJ2-3, with TRBD2 as a possible D gene (7 bases). Germline CDR1 MNHNS, CDR2 SASEGT. The CDR3 covers 16 residues. In nucleotides, the CDR3 is TGTGCGAGCCGTGAAGCGGGGCTGGGGGCCAGGGATACTCAGTACTTT. Protein: CASREAGLGARDTQYF.

Regarding this clonotype: The germline gene is not matched at one end of the junction; a read error may be the cause. The rearrangement joins TRBV6-1 to TRBJ2-3; possible D gene TRBD2, 6 bases. This CDR3 contains 16 residues. Per germline, CDR1 MNHNS and CDR2 SASEGT. DNA of the CDR3: TGTGCGAGCAGCGACGCGGGGCTAGGAGCCAGGAATACTCAGTATTTT. Residues: CASSDAGLGARNTQYF.

The chain combines TRBV28 with TRBJ2-5, with D hard to call. This CDR3 region has 14 residues. The ends were cut back, 8 bases at V and 0 bases at J, with 13 bases in the middle. Germline lookup yields CDR1 MDHEN and CDR2 SYDVKM. CDR3 in DNA: TGTGCCAGCCTCTTGAGCCGTGACCAAGAGACCCAGTACTTC. Protein sequence: CASLLSRDQETQYF.

This clonotype has just a few counts. The chain employs TRBV6-5 and TRBJ2-5, with 10 bases lining up with TRBD2. This CDR3 spans 14 amino acids. The germline gives CDR1 MNHEY, CDR2 SVGAGI. J lost 5 bases, V lost 0 bases, and 0 bases had no gene match. The CDR3 DNA follows: TGTGCCAGCAGTTACTCTAGCGGGGGGGAGACCCAGTACTTC. Amino acid sequence: CASSYSSGGETQYF.

Only one count was recorded for this clonotype. The junction differs from germline at one of its ends, possibly a read error. The J gene is TRBJ2-3, the V gene TRBV10-2; D is uncertain. Near its end, the DNA agrees better with TRBJ2-7, so the J call may be wrong. Germline CDR1 is WSHSY and CDR2 is SAAADI. The CDR3 runs to 17 residues. The CDR3 nucleotides are TGCGCCAGTAGTGCGGCGCCCGGGCGAGGTGACCAAGAGACGCAGTACTTC. It codes for CASSAAPGRGDQETQYF.

The table lists this clonotype with a few counts. The chain employs TRBV6-2 or TRBV6-3 and TRBJ1-6, with TRBD1 as a possible D gene (6 bases). Trimming took 5 bases from V and 10 from J, leaving 15 bases between them. Per the germline V gene, CDR1 is MNHEY and CDR2 is SVGEGT. There are 14 residues in the CDR3. The CDR3 DNA reads TGTGCCAGCAGTCCCCCGGACAGACCCTCACCCCTCCACTTT. It is translated as CASSPPDRPSPLHF.